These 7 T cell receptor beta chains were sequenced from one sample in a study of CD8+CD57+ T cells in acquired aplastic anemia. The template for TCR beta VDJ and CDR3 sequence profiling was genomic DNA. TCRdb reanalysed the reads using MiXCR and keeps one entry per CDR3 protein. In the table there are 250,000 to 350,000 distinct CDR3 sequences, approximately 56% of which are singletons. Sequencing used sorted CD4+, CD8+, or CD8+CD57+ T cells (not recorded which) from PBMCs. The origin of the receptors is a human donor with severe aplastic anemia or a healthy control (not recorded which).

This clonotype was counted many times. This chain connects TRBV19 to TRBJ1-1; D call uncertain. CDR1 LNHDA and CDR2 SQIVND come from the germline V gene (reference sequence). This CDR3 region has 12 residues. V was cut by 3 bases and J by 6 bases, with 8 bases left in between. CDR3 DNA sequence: TGTGCCAGTAGTATTAGTGGTTCTGAAGCTTTCTTT. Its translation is CASSISGSEAFF.

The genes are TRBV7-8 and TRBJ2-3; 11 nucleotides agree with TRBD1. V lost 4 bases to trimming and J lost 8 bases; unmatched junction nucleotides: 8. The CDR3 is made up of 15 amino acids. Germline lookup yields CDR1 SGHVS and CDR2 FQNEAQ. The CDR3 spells CASSSDGTGGGTQYF. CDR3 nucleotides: TGTGCCAGCAGCTCCGACGGGACAGGGGGGGGTACGCAGTATTTT.

The CDR3 reads CASSIDLEDGSLNYGYTF. CDR3 DNA sequence: TGTGCCAGTAGTATAGATCTAGAGGACGGCAGCCTAAACTATGGCTACACCTTC. V and J are TRBV19 and TRBJ1-2; D is unresolved. The CDR3 has 18 amino acids. The germline V and J ends were trimmed by 0 bases and 2 bases, with 19 bases remaining between them. Germline V gene lookup returns CDR1 LNHDA and CDR2 SQIVND (reference sequence).

The DNA for the CDR3 is TGTGCCAGCAGCTCGGCGGGAGACTATGGCTACACCTTC. This codes for CASSSAGDYGYTF. The V call is TRBV7-2, the J call TRBJ1-2; no definite D call. The CDR3 loop spans 13 amino acids. Germline loops: CDR1 SGHTA, CDR2 FQGNSA. V was clipped by 4 bases and J by 3 bases, with 9 bases between them. Using reference TRBV7-2 and TRBJ1-2 for the parts outside the CDR3, the full variable domain is GAGVSQSPSNKVTEKGKDVELRCDPISGHTALYWYRQSLGQGLEFLIYFQGNSAPDKSGLPSDRFSAERTGGSVSTLTIQRTQQEDSAVYLCASSSAGDYGYTFGSGTRLTVV.

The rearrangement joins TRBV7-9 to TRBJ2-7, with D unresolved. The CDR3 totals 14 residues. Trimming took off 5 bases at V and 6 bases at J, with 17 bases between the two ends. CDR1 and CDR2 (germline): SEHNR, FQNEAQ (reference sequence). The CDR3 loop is CASSPPKTVSEQYF. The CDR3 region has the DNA TGTGCCAGCAGCCCCCCAAAAACGGTCAGCGAGCAGTACTTC.

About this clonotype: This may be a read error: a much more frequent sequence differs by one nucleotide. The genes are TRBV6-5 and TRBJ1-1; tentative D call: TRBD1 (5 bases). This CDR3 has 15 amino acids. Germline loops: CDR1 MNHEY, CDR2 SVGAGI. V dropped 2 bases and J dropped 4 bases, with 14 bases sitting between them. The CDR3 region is CASSYRLTGGTEAFF. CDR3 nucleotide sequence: TGTGCCAGCAGTTACCGGCTAACTGGGGGCACTGAAGCTTTCTTT.

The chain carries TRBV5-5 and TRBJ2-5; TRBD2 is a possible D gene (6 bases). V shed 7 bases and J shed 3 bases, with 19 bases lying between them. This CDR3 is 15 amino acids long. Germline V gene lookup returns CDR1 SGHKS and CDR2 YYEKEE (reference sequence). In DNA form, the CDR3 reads TGTGCCAGCCTCGTTGCGGGACCCGTCGAAGAGACCCAGTACTTC. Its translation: CASLVAGPVEETQYF.